This T cell receptor (beta chain) was identified in a study of blood T cell repertoires in COVID-19. Across the study: Specimens from acute and convalescent COVID-19 originated in the United States, Italy and Spain. The cDNA or gDNA used as material had been derived from T cells, B-cell-depleted T cells, or PBMCs.

Original data processing: From reference gene primer amplification, estimates of nucleated cell counts were derived. Only in-frame clones appear in the TCRdb table, and some are missing; sequencing was by immunoSEQ multiplex PCR. Clonal size and the V and J genes are those of that table, whereas D and trimming came from the DNA. This table has about 52,000 clones, 85% to 90% appearing once. The germline V gene encodes CDR1 MGHRA and CDR2 YSYEKL. V lost 3 bases to trimming and J lost 5 bases; unmatched junction nucleotides: 2. The CDR3 extends over 15 amino acids. This receptor was identified in an older man with active or convalescent COVID-19. The specimen was peripheral blood. The chain employs TRBV4-1 and TRBJ1-6, with 9 bases matching TRBD1. The CDR3 DNA sequence: TGCGCCAGCAGCCATGGACAGGGGAATAATTCACCCCTCCACTTT. Translated, it gives CASSHGQGNNSPLHF.